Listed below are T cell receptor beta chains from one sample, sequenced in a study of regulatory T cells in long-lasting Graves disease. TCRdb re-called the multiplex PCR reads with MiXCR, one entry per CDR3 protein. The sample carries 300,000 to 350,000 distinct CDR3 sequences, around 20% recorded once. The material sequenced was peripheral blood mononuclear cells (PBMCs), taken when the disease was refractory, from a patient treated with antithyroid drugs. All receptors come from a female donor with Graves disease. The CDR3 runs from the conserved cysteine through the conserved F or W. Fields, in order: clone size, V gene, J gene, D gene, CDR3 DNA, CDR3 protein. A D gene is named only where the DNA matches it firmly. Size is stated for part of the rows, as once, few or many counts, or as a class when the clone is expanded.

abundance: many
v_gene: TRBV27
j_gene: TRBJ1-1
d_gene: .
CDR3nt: TGTGCCAGCAGGACCCTCGGACAGCTGACTGAAGCTTTCTTT
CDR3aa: CASRTLGQLTEAFF

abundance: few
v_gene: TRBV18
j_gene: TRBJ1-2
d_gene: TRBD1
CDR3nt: TGTGCCAGCTCACCGTATACGGGACAGGGAGACTATGGCTACACCTTC
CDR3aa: CASSPYTGQGDYGYTF

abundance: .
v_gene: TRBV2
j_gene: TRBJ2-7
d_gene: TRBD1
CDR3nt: TGTGCCAGCAGCCAAGGAACCGGGACAGGGGTACACGAGCAGTACTTC
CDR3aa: CASSQGTGTGVHEQYF

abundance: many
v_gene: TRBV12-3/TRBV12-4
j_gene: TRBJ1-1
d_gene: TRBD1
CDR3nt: TGTGCCAGCAAACTCCTGCAGGGGGCGGACACTGAAGCTTTCTTT
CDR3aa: CASKLLQGADTEAFF

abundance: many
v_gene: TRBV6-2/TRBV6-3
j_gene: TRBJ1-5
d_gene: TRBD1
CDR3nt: TGTGCCAGCAGTTACCGGACAGGGGATGGGGGTAGCAATCAGCCCCAGCATTTT
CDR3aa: CASSYRTGDGGSNQPQHF

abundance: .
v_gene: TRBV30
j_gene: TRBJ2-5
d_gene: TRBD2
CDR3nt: TGTGCCTGGAGTACGGGGGGAATTCGAGAGACCCAGTACTTC
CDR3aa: CAWSTGGIRETQYF

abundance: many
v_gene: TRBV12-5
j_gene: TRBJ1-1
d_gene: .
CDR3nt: TGTGCTAGTGGTTTACGTCTGAACACTGAAGCTTTCTTT
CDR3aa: CASGLRLNTEAFF

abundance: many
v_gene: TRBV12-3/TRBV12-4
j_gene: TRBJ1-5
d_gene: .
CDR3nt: TGTGCCAGCAGTTTACGGGACGGGTCATATCAGCCCCAGCATTTT
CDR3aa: CASSLRDGSYQPQHF

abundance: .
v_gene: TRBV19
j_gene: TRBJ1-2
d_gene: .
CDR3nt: TGTGCCAGTAGTATTATCGGGACTAACTATGGCTACACCTTC
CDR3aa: CASSIIGTNYGYTF

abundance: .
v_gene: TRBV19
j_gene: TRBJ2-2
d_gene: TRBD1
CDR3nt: TGTGCCAGCAGCTCCTGGACAGGGGATGGGGAGCTGTTTTTT
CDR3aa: CASSSWTGDGELFF

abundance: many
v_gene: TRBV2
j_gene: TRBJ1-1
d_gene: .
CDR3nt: TGTGCCAGCGCCGACAGTGAAGCTTTCTTT
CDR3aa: CASADSEAFF

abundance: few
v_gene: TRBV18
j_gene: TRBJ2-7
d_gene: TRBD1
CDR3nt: TGTGCCAGCTCACCATACGGACAGGGGAACGGCGAGCAGTACTTC
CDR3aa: CASSPYGQGNGEQYF

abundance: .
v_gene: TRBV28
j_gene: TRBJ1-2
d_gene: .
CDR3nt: TGTGCCAGCAGTTCGGTGGGCAGGGGTTATGGCTACACCTTC
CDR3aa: CASSSVGRGYGYTF

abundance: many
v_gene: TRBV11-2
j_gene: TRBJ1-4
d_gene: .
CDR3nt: TGTGCCAGCGGCCGGAACGTAAATGAAAAACTGTTTTTT
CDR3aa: CASGRNVNEKLFF

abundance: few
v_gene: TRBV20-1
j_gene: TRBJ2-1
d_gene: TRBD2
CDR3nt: TGCAGTGCGCCGGCCCGGCTAGCGGGAGGCTACAATGAGCAGTTCTTC
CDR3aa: CSAPARLAGGYNEQFF

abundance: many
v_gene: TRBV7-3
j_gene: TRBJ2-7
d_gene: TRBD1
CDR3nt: TGTGCCAGCAGCTTATCGGCCGGGACAGGGGCCGGCGAGCAGTACTTC
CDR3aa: CASSLSAGTGAGEQYF

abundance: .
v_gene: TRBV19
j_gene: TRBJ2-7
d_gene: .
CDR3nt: TGTGCCAGTAGTACGGACGGGGCCTACGAGCAGTACTTC
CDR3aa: CASSTDGAYEQYF

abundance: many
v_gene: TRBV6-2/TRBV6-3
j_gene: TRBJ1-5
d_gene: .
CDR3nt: TGTGCCAGCAGTTACTCGTCAGTCAATCAGCCCCAGCATTTT
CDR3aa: CASSYSSVNQPQHF

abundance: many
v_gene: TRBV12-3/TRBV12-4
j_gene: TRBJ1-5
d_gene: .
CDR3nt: TGTGCCAGCCGGGACGGGGGCGCCGGGCCGCCCCAGCATTTT
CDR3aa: CASRDGGAGPPQHF

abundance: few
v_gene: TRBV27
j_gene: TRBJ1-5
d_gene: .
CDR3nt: TGTGCCAGCAGTCCGGACGGATTTCGGGATCAGCCCCAGCATTTT
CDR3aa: CASSPDGFRDQPQHF

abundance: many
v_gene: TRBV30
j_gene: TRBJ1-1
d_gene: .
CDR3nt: TGTGCCTGGACCCGATCCGGAGGGACTGAAGCTTTCTTT
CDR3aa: CAWTRSGGTEAFF

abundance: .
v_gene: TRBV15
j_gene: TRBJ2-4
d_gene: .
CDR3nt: TGTGCCACCAGCAAACAACATCTAGCCAAAAACATTCAGTACTTC
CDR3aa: CATSKQHLAKNIQYF

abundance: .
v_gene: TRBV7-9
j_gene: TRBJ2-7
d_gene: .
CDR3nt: TGTGCCAGCAGCTTAACCAACTCGTTGACAGGACCCTCCTACGAGCAGTACTTC
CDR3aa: CASSLTNSLTGPSYEQYF

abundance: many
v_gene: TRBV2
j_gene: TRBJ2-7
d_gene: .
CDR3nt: TGTGCCAGCAGGGCAGGGGCAACCTACGAGCAGTACTTC
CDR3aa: CASRAGATYEQYF

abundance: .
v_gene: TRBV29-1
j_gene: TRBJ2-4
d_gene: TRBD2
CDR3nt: TGCAGCGGGTTGGACGTAGCGGGATCCAGGAGGGACAAAAACATTCAGTACTTC
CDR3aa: CSGLDVAGSRRDKNIQYF

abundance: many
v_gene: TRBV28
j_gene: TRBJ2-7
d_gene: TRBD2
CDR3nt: TGTGCCAGCAGTTTACGACTAGCGGGAGTGGGCGAGCAGTACTTC
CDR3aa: CASSLRLAGVGEQYF

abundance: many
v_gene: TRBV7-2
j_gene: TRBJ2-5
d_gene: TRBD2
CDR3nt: TGTGCCAGCAGCCATTCCGGGAGGGGAGAGACCCAGTACTTC
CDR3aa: CASSHSGRGETQYF

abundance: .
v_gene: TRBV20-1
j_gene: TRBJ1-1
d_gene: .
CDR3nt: TGCAGTGCTAGAGTTGGCACTGAAGCTTTCTTT
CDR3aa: CSARVGTEAFF

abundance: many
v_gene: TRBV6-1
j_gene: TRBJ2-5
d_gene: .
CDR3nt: TGTGCCAGCAGCGAAACCGGGGCCCAAGAGACCCAGTACTTC
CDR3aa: CASSETGAQETQYF

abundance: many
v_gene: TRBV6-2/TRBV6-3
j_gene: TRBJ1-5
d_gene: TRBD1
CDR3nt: TGTGCCAGCAGTGAATTGGTCAGGGGGCCCAATCAGCCCCAGCATTTT
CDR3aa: CASSELVRGPNQPQHF

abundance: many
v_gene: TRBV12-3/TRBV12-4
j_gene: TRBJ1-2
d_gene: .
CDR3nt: TGTGCCAGCAGGCCCACAGGGTCATCCTATGGCTACACCTTC
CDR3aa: CASRPTGSSYGYTF

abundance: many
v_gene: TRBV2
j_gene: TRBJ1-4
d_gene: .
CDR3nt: TGTGCCAGCAGAAACGACATTTCGGGAGAAAAACTGTTTTTT
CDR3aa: CASRNDISGEKLFF

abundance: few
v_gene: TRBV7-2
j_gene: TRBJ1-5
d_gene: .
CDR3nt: TGTGCCAGCAGCTTAAGAGGGACAAAAGGAAATCAGCCCCAGCATTTT
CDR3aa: CASSLRGTKGNQPQHF

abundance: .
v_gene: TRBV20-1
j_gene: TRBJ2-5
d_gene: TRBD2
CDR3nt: TGCAGTGCTCCCAGCGGGAGGGAGACCCAGTACTTC
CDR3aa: CSAPSGRETQYF

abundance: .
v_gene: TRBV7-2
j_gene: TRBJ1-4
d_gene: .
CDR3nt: TGTGCCACCAAACGGGCCCCTAATGAAAAACTGTTTTTT
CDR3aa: CATKRAPNEKLFF

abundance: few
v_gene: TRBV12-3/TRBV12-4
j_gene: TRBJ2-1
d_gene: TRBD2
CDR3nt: TGTGCCAGCAGTTTGACTAGCGGCAATGAGCAGTTCTTC
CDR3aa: CASSLTSGNEQFF

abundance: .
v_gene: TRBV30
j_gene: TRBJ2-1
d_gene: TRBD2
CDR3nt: TGTGCCTGGCTACCGGGACTAGCGGACAATGAGCAGTTCTTC
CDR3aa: CAWLPGLADNEQFF

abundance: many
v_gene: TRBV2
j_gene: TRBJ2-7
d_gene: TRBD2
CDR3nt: TGTGCCAGCAGTGAGGGACTAAAGGGGTACGAGCAGTACTTC
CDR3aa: CASSEGLKGYEQYF

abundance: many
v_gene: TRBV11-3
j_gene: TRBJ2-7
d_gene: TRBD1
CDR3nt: TGTGCCAGCAGCTCCCCCGGGACAGGCGACTACGAGCAGTACTTC
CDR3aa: CASSSPGTGDYEQYF

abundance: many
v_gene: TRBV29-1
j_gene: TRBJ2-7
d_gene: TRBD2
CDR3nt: TGCAGCGTTGAAGAAAAGAAGGCTAGCGGGAGGCCCTCCTACGAGCAGTACTTC
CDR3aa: CSVEEKKASGRPSYEQYF

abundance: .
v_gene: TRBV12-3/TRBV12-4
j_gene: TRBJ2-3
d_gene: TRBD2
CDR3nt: TGTGCCAGCAGTTTAAATCCTAGCGGGAGGTCTACAGATACGCAGTATTTT
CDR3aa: CASSLNPSGRSTDTQYF

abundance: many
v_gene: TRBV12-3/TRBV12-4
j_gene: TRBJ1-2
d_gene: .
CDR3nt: TGTGCCAGCAGCCCACCAAGTGATTACGGCTACACCTTC
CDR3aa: CASSPPSDYGYTF

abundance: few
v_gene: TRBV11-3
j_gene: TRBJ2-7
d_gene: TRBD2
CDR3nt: TGTGCCAGCAGCTTGTTGGCTAGCGGGGGGAGCTCCTACGAGCAGTACTTC
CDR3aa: CASSLLASGGSSYEQYF

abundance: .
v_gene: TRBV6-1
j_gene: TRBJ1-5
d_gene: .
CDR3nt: TGTGCCAGCAGTGAAGGGTCGGCCCCTCTAGCGCGCAATCAGCCCCAGCATTTT
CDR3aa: CASSEGSAPLARNQPQHF

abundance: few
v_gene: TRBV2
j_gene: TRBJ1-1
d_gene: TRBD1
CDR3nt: TGTGCCAGCAGTAGGGACAGGGAGAGAACTGAAGTTTTCTTT
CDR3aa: CASSRDRERTEVFF

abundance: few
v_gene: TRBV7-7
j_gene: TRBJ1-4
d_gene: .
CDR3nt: TGTGCTAGCAGCGTCGCCTTCGATGAAAAACTGTTTTTT
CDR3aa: CASSVAFDEKLFF

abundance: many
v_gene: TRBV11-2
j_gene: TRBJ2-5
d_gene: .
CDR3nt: TGTGCCAGCAGCCCCTCCGGGACACCTCAAGAGACCCAGTACTTC
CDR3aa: CASSPSGTPQETQYF

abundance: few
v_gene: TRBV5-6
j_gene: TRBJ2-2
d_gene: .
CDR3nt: TGTGCCAGCAGCTATGGGCCGCCCGGGGAGCTGTTTTTT
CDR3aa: CASSYGPPGELFF

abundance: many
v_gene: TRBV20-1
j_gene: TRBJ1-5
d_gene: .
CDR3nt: TGCAGTGCGCGGGACAACAATCAGCCCCAGCATTTT
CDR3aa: CSARDNNQPQHF